What follows are 18 T cell receptor beta chains derived from one specimen sequenced in a study of blood T cell repertoires in COVID-19. Only in-frame clones appear in the TCRdb table, and some are missing; sequencing was by immunoSEQ multiplex PCR. This sample yields fewer than 250,000 clones, of which 85% to 90% are seen a single time; just over 0.85% belongs to the top ten. The sequenced material came from PBMCs or T cells enriched from blood (not recorded which). All receptors come from a man aged 50-60 years who had been exposed to COVID-19.

The chain combines TRBV7-8 with TRBJ2-3; possible D gene TRBD2, 7 bases. The length of the CDR3 is 15 residues. V was clipped by 4 bases and J by 2 bases, with 13 bases between them. Germline loops: CDR1 SGHVS, CDR2 FQNEAQ. CDR3 residues: CASSWGGGLTDTQYF. The DNA for the CDR3 is TGTGCCAGCAGCTGGGGAGGGGGGCTCACAGATACGCAGTATTTT.

The chain has TRBV14 and TRBJ1-6; 9 bases align to TRBD1. V lost 5 bases to trimming and J lost 7 bases; unmatched junction nucleotides: 6. This CDR3 contains 15 residues. From germline, CDR1 is SGHDN and CDR2 FVKESK. The CDR3 protein is CASSASGTGNSPLHF. The CDR3 DNA follows: TGTGCCAGCAGCGCATCCGGGACAGGGAATTCACCCCTCCACTTT.

V is TRBV5-1 and J is TRBJ1-4, with D unclear. CDR3 length: 16 residues. Germline-derived CDR1 and CDR2 are SGHRS and YFSETQ. V was trimmed by 3 bases and J by 3 bases, leaving 15 bases between them. As DNA, the CDR3 is TGCGCCAGCAGCTCCGTCCCCGAGTTGTCTAATGAAAAACTGTTTTTT. Amino acid sequence: CASSSVPELSNEKLFF.

The rearrangement links TRBV5-5 to TRBJ2-1; D is possibly TRBD2 (5 bases). CDR1 and CDR2 from the germline V gene are SGHKS and YYEKEE (reference sequence). V lost 4 bases and J 0 bases, leaving 14 bases between the germline ends. The CDR3 consists of 16 residues. The chain's CDR3 is CASSLHHSVSYNEQFF. CDR3 coding DNA: TGTGCCAGCAGCCTTCACCATAGCGTCTCCTACAATGAGCAGTTCTTC.

The V gene is TRBV25-1, the J gene TRBJ2-1; TRBD2 aligns across 12 bases. V was clipped by 3 bases and J by 3 bases; unmatched bases: 6. Germline CDR1 and CDR2: MGHDK and SYGVNS. This CDR3 has 17 amino acids. CDR3 amino acids: CASSDTRTSGNYNEQFF. The CDR3 nucleotides read TGTGCCAGCAGTGATACCCGGACTAGCGGGAACTACAATGAGCAGTTCTTC.

The chain combines TRBV5-1 with TRBJ2-1; tentatively, D is TRBD2 (5 bases). The V gene's germline CDR1 is SGHRS and CDR2 YFSETQ. Trimming cost V 4 bases and J 1 base, with 18 bases left between them. The CDR3 has 17 amino acids. DNA of the CDR3: TGCGCCAGCAGCAAACAAGCTGTGGGGAGTTCCTACAATGAGCAGTTCTTC. This codes for CASSKQAVGSSYNEQFF.

This chain connects TRBV5-1 to TRBJ1-2; D unresolved. The germline V gene has CDR1 SGHRS and CDR2 YFSETQ. V was trimmed by 0 bases and J by 3 bases, leaving 9 bases between them. The CDR3 has 14 residues. In DNA, the CDR3 is TGCGCCAGCAGCTTGGACGGGAACGACTATGGCTACACCTTC. Amino acid sequence: CASSLDGNDYGYTF.

In its sample, this clone was seen a few times. The J gene is TRBJ1-2, the V gene TRBV4-1; the D gene is possibly TRBD1 (5 bases). The CDR3 spans 17 residues. Trimming left V 0 bases short and J 6 bases short, with 20 bases between. The germline gives CDR1 MGHRA, CDR2 YSYEKL. The CDR3 DNA is TGCGCCAGCAGCCAAGAAGGGTCGTTGGGGGGAGAGGATGGCTACACCTTC. Translating it yields CASSQEGSLGGEDGYTF.

This clone was seen once. The chain couples TRBV5-1 to TRBJ1-3; no firm D call. CDR3 size: 13 residues. V was pared by 5 bases and J by 0 bases, with 6 bases between. Germline CDR1 reads SGHRS; CDR2 reads YFSETQ. CDR3 loop: CASRMSSGNTIYF. Here the CDR3 DNA reads TGCGCCAGCAGAATGAGCTCTGGAAACACCATATATTTT. The full variable domain, with the rest looked up from reference TRBV5-1 and TRBJ1-3, is KAGVTQTPRYLIKTRGQQVTLSCSPISGHRSVSWYQQTPGQGLQFLFEYFSETQRNKGNFPGRFSGRQFSNSRSEMNVSTLELGDSALYLCASRMSSGNTIYFGEGSWLTVV.

V and J are TRBV27 and TRBJ1-2; D unclear. V was shortened by 8 bases and J by 4 bases, with 14 bases between the two germline ends. The length of the CDR3 is 13 residues. Germline V lookup: CDR1 MNHEY, CDR2 SMNVEV (reference sequence). The CDR3 DNA reads TGTGCCAGCGGGAGCCGCCAGATCTATGGCTACACCTTC. It specifies CASGSRQIYGYTF.

The chain uses TRBV11-2 and TRBJ1-3, with 7 bases identical to TRBD1. CDR3 size: 15 residues. Germline V gives CDR1 SGHAT, CDR2 FQNNGV. Losses at the gene ends were 5 bases for V and 0 bases for J; bases not matched to a gene: 4. This chain's CDR3 is CASSQDRSSGNTIYF. The DNA of the CDR3 is TGTGCCAGCAGCCAGGACAGGTCCTCTGGAAACACCATATATTTT.

The chain is built from TRBV18 and TRBJ2-7, with TRBD1 identical over 7 bases. With V trimmed by 4 bases and J by 2 bases, 5 bases remained unmatched. CDR3 length: 14 residues. Germline assignment: CDR1 KGHSH and CDR2 LQKENI. This CDR3 reads CASSLRTGPYEQYV. CDR3 in DNA: TGTGCCAGCTCACTCAGGACAGGACCCTACGAGCAGTACGTC.

The rearrangement uses TRBV3-1 (or the pseudogene TRBV3-2) and TRBJ2-5; possibly TRBD1 for D (5 bases). V was shortened by 4 bases and J by 1 base, with 7 bases between the two germline ends. CDR3 length: 13 residues. Germline V gives CDR1 LGHDT, CDR2 YNNKEL (reference sequence). CDR3 region: CASSLRGQETQYF. The CDR3 region has the DNA TGTGCCAGCAGCCTAAGGGGCCAAGAGACCCAGTACTTC.

This clone came up once. CDR3 sequence: CASSFAGPQHF. In DNA, the CDR3 is TGTGCCAGCAGCTTTGCGGGGCCCCAGCATTTT. The chain has TRBV5-8 and TRBJ1-5; D gene unclear. The germline CDR1 and CDR2 sequences are SGHTS and YDEGEE. Deletions cut 2 bases from V and 9 bases from J, with 6 bases between. The CDR3 has 11 residues.

This clone was observed a handful of times. The J gene is TRBJ1-2, the V gene TRBV3-1 (or the pseudogene TRBV3-2); weak D call: TRBD1 (5 bases). Per the germline V gene, CDR1 is LGHDT and CDR2 is YNNKEL (reference sequence). The V gene lost 4 bases and the J gene lost 4 bases, with 16 bases spanning the gap. The CDR3 contains 15 residues. The CDR3 DNA follows: TGTGCCAGCAGCCTACTCGGGAGGGGCTTCTATGGCTACACCTTC. It codes for CASSLLGRGFYGYTF.

V is TRBV5-1 and J is TRBJ2-5; D may be TRBD1 (6 bases). CDR3 length: 16 amino acids. Germline-derived CDR1 and CDR2 are SGHRS and YFSETQ. Trimming removed 1 base from V and 5 bases from J, with 18 bases in between. As DNA, the CDR3 is TGCGCCAGCAGCTTGATGGGGGCTCACCCCGGGGAGACCCAGTACTTC. Its protein is CASSLMGAHPGETQYF. Combining the CDR3 with reference TRBV5-1 and TRBJ2-5 gives the whole variable domain KAGVTQTPRYLIKTRGQQVTLSCSPISGHRSVSWYQQTPGQGLQFLFEYFSETQRNKGNFPGRFSGRQFSNSRSEMNVSTLELGDSALYLCASSLMGAHPGETQYFGPGTRLLVL.

The rearrangement uses TRBV18 and TRBJ2-4; TRBD1 aligns across 10 bases. Germline CDR1 and CDR2: KGHSH and LQKENI. This CDR3 has 16 amino acids. With V trimmed by 3 bases and J by 8 bases, 10 bases remained unmatched. The CDR3 spells CASSPMTGGLVDIQYF. CDR3 sequence (DNA): TGTGCCAGCTCACCCATGACAGGGGGCCTCGTGGACATTCAGTACTTC. The whole variable domain, filled in from reference TRBV18 and TRBJ2-4, reads NAGVMQNPRHLVRRRGQEARLRCSPMKGHSHVYWYRQLPEEGLKFMVYLQKENIIDESGMPKERFSAEFPKEGPSILRIQQVVRGDSAAYFCASSPMTGGLVDIQYFGAGTRLSVL.

The chain recombines TRBV11-2 with TRBJ2-1; D may be TRBD1 (6 bases). The V gene's germline CDR1 is SGHAT and CDR2 FQNNGV. The CDR3 covers 17 residues. V was trimmed by 5 bases and J by 4 bases, leaving 21 bases between them. The CDR3 DNA is TGTGCCAGCAGCCTAGTCCTCCAGGGGATGGAATACAATGAGCAGTTCTTC. Translating gives CASSLVLQGMEYNEQFF.